The rows below give T cell receptor beta chains drawn from one sample of a study of neoadjuvant anti-PD-1 for oral cavity cancer. Using immunoSEQ multiplex PCR, the repertoire was profiled, and TCRdb retains in-frame clones only, with some absent. The sample shows about 14,000 clones, 71% of them seen only once. Here the sequenced sample was PBMCs, taken after nivolumab (anti-PD-1) treatment. Receptors were obtained from a person between 35 and 79 years old with oral cavity squamous cell carcinoma. CDR3s include the opening cysteine and the closing phenylalanine or tryptophan.

V gene | CDR3 protein
TRBV5-5 | CASSAGLLIGETQYF
TRBV6-1 | CASNDRGRGETQYF
TRBV30 | CAWSFLRTGFSGNTIYF
TRBV9 | CASSAGLASYNEQFF
TRBV7-8 | CASSRGRKETQYF
TRBV30 | CAWRARRDGPQHF
TRBV30 | CAGERGLAGTEQFF
TRBV10-3 | CAISEEGLTKGTQYF
TRBV28 | CASRRTSGRAYEQYF
TRBV28 | CASSLQGGGYSNQPQHF
TRBV18 | CASSPHSDQPQHF
TRBV10-3 | CAIRGLAGVLGDTQYF
TRBV11-2 | CASSFLAGVSPEQFF
TRBV6-6 | CASSYSGIGEQFF
TRBV11-2 | CASSLDLVGSSYEQYF
TRBV28 | CASSFSASGSYEQYF
TRBV5-1 | CASSPGTEATNEKLFF
TRBV25-1 | CASSRTSGKDEQFF
TRBV30 | CAWRGLGWQQYF
TRBV7-8 | CASSAGLAVDYEQYF
TRBV27 | CASSFDGFEQFF
TRBV7-9 | CASSLATGKNTEAFF
TRBV30 | CAWRITDRGRGDTQYF
TRBV30 | CAWSAGSNQPQHF
TRBV6-6 | CASSSPGRDYGYTF
TRBV7-9 | CASSWDRGREKLFF
TRBV5-4 | CASSVGQGLLGYTF
TRBV28 | CASSLYGRAHEQYF
TRBV6-5 | CASSRRESYNEQFF
TRBV28 | CASSLSGNYGYTF
TRBV19 | CASSVEAKNIQYF
TRBV6-5 | CASSYLSGVEKTQYF
TRBV11-2 | CASSSPWGGADTQYF
TRBV4-2 | CASSQETGTASSGNTIYF
TRBV27 | CASSLANQPQHF
TRBV4-2 | CASSQDKEVRAYEQYF
TRBV28 | CASRLESGANVLTF
TRBV5-4 | CASSFGQGIQETQYF
TRBV15 | CATSDRAYPGNTIYF
TRBV28 | CASSLYSAAGELFF
TRBV5-4 | CASSPRQGGHEQFF
TRBV5-5 | CASSLAGEVEQFF
TRBV30 | CAWKSGPYEQYF
TRBV11-2 | CASSFSTPRSETQYF
TRBV19 | CASSTGQGWGYTF
TRBV7-3 | CASSEQGSGDTQYF
TRBV11-2 | CASSLDQGDEQYF
TRBV6-5 | CASSYSMAGGEYEQYF
TRBV6-4 | CASRPTGAGNTEAFF
TRBV11-2 | CASSYRVVTSTYEQYF
TRBV6-5 | CASNPGSAEAFF
TRBV5-4 | CASSLDQGAYYEQYF
TRBV6-1 | CASSASGPAYEQYF
TRBV29-1 | CSVAGLPSGEQFF
TRBV7-9 | CASSTQGGREMAGDNEQFF
TRBV7-2 | CASSPDRGRQETQYF
TRBV6-1 | CASSEALGQGADEQYF
TRBV5-4 | CASSLAGTGSGEQYF
TRBV9 | CASSVDSSYGYTF
TRBV4-1 | CASSQDFSGTEETQYF